The T cell receptor (beta chain) described here comes from a study of shared clonotypes between healthy human individuals. In germline, CDR1 is SEHNR, CDR2 FQNEAQ (reference sequence). The CDR3 length is 16 residues. Trimming took 4 bases from V and 3 from J; bases not matched to a gene: 10. Comments on this clone: Its antigen is as yet unknown.

Naive CD8 cells comprised CD45RO-negative, CCR7-positively selected cells, excluding terminally differentiated effector memory CD45RA+ cells. General observations from the study: Limitation of the genetic and exposure-history diversity represented came from the few donors. Rarefaction revealed incomplete sorted-subset sequencing despite large depth. Among donors, the sharing of clonotypes was expected to be influenced by sequencing depth. Only blood underwent sampling, and tissue repertoires likely differ.

The repertoire was sequenced with immunoSEQ multiplex PCR; TCRdb's copy has only in-frame clones and lacks some. The sample lists roughly 2,000,000 clones, approximately 95% occurring once. The chain links TRBV7-9 to TRBJ2-5; 8 bases line up with TRBD2. The sequence derives from a man between 18 and 35 years old in good health. The sample consisted of naive CD8+ T cells sorted from blood. As DNA, the CDR3 is TGTGCCAGCAGCTCAAGTCAACCGACTAGCGAAGAGACCCAGTACTTC. Protein: CASSSSQPTSEETQYF. The full variable domain, with the rest looked up from reference TRBV7-9 and TRBJ2-5, is DTGVSQNPRHKITKRGQNVTFRCDPISEHNRLYWYRQTLGQGPEFLTYFQNEAQLEKSRLLSDRFSAERPKGSFSTLEIQRTEQGDSAMYLCASSSSQPTSEETQYFGPGTRLLVL.